This T cell receptor beta chain was recorded in a study of blood T cell repertoires in COVID-19. Overall study: Italy, Spain and the United States were the sources of the convalescent and acute COVID-19 samples.

Germline values: CDR1 SGDLS, CDR2 YYNGEE. The CDR3 is made up of 15 amino acids. Trimming cost V 4 bases and J 8 bases; bases outside gene matches: 7. TCRdb's copy holds only in-frame clones and misses some; the assay was immunoSEQ multiplex PCR. Of about 36,000 clones in the sample, approximately 78% were seen once. Source material: peripheral blood. This sequence joins TRBV9 and TRBJ1-6; 9 bases agree with TRBD1. The clonotype originates from a human donor in a cohort sampled during active or convalescent COVID-19. The donor label of this sample is uncertain. CDR3 in DNA: TGTGCCAGCAGCCCTCCGGGACAGGGATATTCACCCCTCCACTTT. Its protein product is CASSPPGQGYSPLHF.